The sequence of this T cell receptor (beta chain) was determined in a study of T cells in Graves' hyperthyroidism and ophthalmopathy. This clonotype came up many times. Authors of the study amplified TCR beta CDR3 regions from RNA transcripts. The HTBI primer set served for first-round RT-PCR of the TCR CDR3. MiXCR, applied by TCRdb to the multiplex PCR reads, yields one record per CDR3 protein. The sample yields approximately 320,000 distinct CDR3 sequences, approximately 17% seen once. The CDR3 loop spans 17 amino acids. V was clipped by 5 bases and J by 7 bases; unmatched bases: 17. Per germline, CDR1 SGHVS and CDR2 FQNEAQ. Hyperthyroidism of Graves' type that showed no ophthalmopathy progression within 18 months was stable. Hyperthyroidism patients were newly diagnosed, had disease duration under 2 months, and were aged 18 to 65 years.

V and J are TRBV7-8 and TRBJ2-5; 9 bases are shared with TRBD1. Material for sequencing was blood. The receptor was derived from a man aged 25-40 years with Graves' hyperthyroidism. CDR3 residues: CASSPRAVPQGAGTQYF. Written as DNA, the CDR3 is TGTGCCAGCAGCCCAAGAGCCGTACCACAGGGGGCGGGGACCCAGTACTTC.